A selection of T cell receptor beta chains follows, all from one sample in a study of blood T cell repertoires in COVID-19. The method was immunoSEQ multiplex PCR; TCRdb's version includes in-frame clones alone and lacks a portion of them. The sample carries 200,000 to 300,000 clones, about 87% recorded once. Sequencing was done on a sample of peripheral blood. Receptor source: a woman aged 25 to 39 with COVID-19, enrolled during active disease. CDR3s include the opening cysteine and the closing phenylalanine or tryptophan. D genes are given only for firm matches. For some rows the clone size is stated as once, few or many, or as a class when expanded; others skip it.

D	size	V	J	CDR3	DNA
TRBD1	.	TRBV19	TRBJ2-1	CASSIEGQGANEQFF	TGTGCCAGTAGTATAGAGGGACAGGGGGCTAATGAGCAGTTCTTC
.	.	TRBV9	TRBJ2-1	CASSGHRNSYNEQFF	TGTGCCAGCAGCGGCCACAGGAATTCCTACAATGAGCAGTTCTTC
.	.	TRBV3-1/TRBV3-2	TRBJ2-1	CASSSDTSSYNEQFF	TGTGCCAGCAGCTCGGACACGAGCTCCTACAATGAGCAGTTCTTC
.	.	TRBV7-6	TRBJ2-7	CASSQFLFSSYEQYF	TGTGCCAGCAGCCAATTTCTCTTCAGCTCCTACGAGCAGTACTTC
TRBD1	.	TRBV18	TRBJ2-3	CASSLGQGGDTQYF	TGTGCCAGCTCATTGGGACAGGGGGGAGATACGCAGTATTTT
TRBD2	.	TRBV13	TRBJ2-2	CASRPFLGLAGERELFF	TGTGCCAGCAGGCCATTCCTCGGACTAGCGGGAGAGCGGGAGCTGTTTTTT
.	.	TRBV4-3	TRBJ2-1	CASSQEWANEQFF	TGCGCCAGCAGCCAAGAATGGGCAAATGAGCAGTTCTTC
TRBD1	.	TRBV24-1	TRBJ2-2	CATRPGQGGTGELFF	TGTGCCACCAGACCCGGACAGGGGGGGACCGGGGAGCTGTTTTTT
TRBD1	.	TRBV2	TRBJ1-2	CASKTLRDRYYGYTF	TGTGCCAGCAAAACCCTCCGGGACAGGTACTATGGCTACACCTTC
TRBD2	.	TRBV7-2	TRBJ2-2	CATGGFGGELFF	TGTGCCACCGGGGGGTTTGGCGGGGAGCTGTTTTTT
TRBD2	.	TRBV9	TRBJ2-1	CASSQFAGGGNEQFF	TGTGCCAGCAGCCAATTTGCGGGGGGTGGGAATGAGCAGTTCTTC
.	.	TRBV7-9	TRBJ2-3	CASSLVPRADTQYF	TGTGCCAGCAGCTTAGTCCCGAGGGCAGATACGCAGTATTTT
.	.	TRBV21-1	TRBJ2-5	CASSTDRAPGETQYF	TGTGCCAGCAGCACCGACAGGGCCCCAGGAGAGACCCAGTACTTC
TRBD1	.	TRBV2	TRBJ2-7	CASSAGTGAYEQYF	TGTGCCAGCAGTGCCGGGACAGGGGCCTACGAGCAGTACTTC
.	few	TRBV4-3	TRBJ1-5	CASSQDRGSRGPQHF	TGCGCCAGCAGCCAAGATCGAGGATCACGAGGGCCCCAGCATTTT
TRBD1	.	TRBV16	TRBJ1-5	CASTDRGLGPQHF	TGTGCCAGCACCGACAGGGGTCTAGGGCCCCAGCATTTT
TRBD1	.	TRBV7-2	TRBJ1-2	CASSFKQGNSYGYTF	TGTGCCAGCAGCTTTAAACAGGGGAACTCCTATGGCTACACCTTC
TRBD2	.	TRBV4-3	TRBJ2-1	CASSQDAIAGNYNEQFF	TGCGCCAGCAGCCAAGATGCAATAGCGGGCAACTACAATGAGCAGTTCTTC
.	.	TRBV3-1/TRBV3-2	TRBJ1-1	CASSQDSRGNTEAFF	TGTGCCAGCAGCCAAGACTCCAGGGGGAACACTGAAGCTTTCTTT
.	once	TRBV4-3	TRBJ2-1	CASSQGSREQFF	TGCGCCAGCAGCCAAGGGTCGCGAGAGCAGTTCTTC
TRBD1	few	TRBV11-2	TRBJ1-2	CASSRDRRGGDGYTF	TGTGCCAGCAGCCGGGACAGGCGAGGTGGCGATGGCTACACCTTC
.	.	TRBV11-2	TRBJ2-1	CASSPYQGGNEQFF	TGTGCCAGCAGCCCATACCAGGGGGGCAATGAGCAGTTCTTC
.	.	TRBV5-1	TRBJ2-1	CASSTGLAILDGGEQFF	TGCGCCAGCAGCACGGGCCTAGCGATCCTCGACGGGGGTGAGCAGTTCTTC
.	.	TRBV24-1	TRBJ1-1	CATRGSEDTEAFF	TGTGCCACCAGGGGGTCGGAGGACACTGAAGCTTTCTTT
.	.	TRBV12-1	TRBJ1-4	CASSLTGQGATNEKLFF	TGTGCCAGCAGCCTAACTGGACAGGGGGCAACTAATGAAAAACTGTTTTTT
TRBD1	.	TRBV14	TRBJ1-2	CASSQRGTGSYTNYGYTF	TGTGCCAGCAGCCAACGAGGGACAGGGTCTTACACTAACTATGGCTACACCTTC
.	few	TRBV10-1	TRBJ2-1	CASSEGGRGYNEQFF	TGCGCCAGCAGTGAGGGCGGCAGGGGCTACAATGAGCAGTTCTTC
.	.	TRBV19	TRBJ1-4	CASSILSAGDEKLFF	TGTGCCAGTAGTATTCTTTCCGCGGGGGATGAAAAACTGTTTTTT
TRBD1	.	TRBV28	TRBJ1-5	CASSLGPTGRIQPQHF	TGTGCCAGCAGTTTAGGTCCGACAGGGAGGATTCAGCCCCAGCATTTT
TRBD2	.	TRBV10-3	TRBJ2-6	CATTKLGGDSGANVLTF	TGTGCCACTACGAAACTGGGAGGGGACTCTGGGGCCAACGTCCTGACTTTC
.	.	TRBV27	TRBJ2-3	CASSFPSDTQYF	TGTGCCAGCAGTTTCCCGTCAGATACGCAGTATTTT
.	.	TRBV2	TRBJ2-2	CASTLAGAWAGELFF	TGTGCCAGCACCCTAGCAGGGGCCTGGGCCGGGGAGCTGTTTTTT
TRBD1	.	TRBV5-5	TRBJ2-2	CASSFQGELELFF	TGTGCCAGCAGCTTCCAGGGGGAGCTGGAGCTGTTTTTT
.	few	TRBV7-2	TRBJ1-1	CASSPGWGEGTEAFF	TGTGCCAGCAGCCCCGGGTGGGGGGAAGGCACTGAAGCTTTCTTT
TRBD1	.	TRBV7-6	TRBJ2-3	CASSYGQGTDTQYF	TGTGCCAGCAGCTACGGACAGGGGACAGATACGCAGTATTTT
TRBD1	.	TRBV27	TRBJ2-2	CASSLLGDSRHTGELFF	TGTGCCAGCAGTTTATTAGGGGACAGCAGACACACCGGGGAGCTGTTTTTT
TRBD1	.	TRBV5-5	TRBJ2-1	CASSLDRGSYNEQFF	TGTGCCAGCAGCTTGGACAGGGGCTCCTACAATGAGCAGTTCTTC
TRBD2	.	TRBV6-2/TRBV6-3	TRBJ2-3	CASSPSRGGLAGGRGTDTQYF	TGTGCCAGCAGCCCTTCGAGGGGAGGACTAGCGGGAGGGCGAGGCACAGATACGCAGTATTTT
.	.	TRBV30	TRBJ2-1	CAWSGWPPNEQFF	TGTGCCTGGAGTGGATGGCCACCCAATGAGCAGTTCTTC
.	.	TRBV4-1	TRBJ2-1	CASSRMGLGDNEQFF	TGCGCCAGCAGCCGTATGGGTCTCGGGGACAATGAGCAGTTCTTC
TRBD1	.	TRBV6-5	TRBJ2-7	CASKRDRDFYEQYF	TGTGCCAGCAAGCGGGACAGGGATTTTTACGAGCAGTACTTC
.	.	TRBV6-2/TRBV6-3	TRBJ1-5	CASSSWGSNQPQHF	TGTGCCAGCAGTTCTTGGGGCAGCAATCAGCCCCAGCATTTT
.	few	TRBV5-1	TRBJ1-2	CASSLVASRRENYGYTF	TGCGCCAGCAGCTTGGTAGCCAGCAGGAGGGAAAACTATGGCTACACCTTC
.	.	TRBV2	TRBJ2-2	CASRSGTGELFF	TGTGCCAGCAGATCAGGCACCGGGGAGCTGTTTTTT
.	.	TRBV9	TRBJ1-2	CASRRDGYTF	TGTGCCAGCCGGAGAGATGGCTACACCTTC
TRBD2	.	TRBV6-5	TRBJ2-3	CASSFQRGGIDTQYF	TGTGCCAGCAGTTTCCAGCGGGGGGGCATAGATACGCAGTATTTT
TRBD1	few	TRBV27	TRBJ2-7	CASRLGTGSSYEQYF	TGTGCCAGCCGATTGGGGACAGGGAGCTCCTACGAGCAGTACTTC
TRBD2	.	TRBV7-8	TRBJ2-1	CASSLVGLAGPYNEQFF	TGTGCCAGCAGCTTAGTAGGTCTAGCGGGACCCTACAATGAGCAGTTCTTC
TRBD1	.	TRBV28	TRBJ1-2	CASSSPGQVNYGYTF	TGTGCCAGCAGTTCTCCGGGACAGGTTAACTATGGCTACACCTTC
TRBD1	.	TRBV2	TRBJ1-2	CASGPQGGLGQAATF	TGTGCCAGCGGACCGCAGGGGGGATTGGGACAGGCGGCGACCTTC
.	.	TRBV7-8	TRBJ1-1	CASRADGMNTEAFF	TGTGCCAGCAGGGCGGATGGCATGAACACTGAAGCTTTCTTT
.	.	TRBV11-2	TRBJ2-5	CASSLVASAETQYF	TGTGCCAGCAGCTTAGTTGCTAGCGCAGAGACCCAGTACTTC
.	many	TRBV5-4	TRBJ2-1	CASSPLTRGEQFF	TGTGCCAGCAGCCCGTTGACACGGGGTGAGCAGTTCTTC
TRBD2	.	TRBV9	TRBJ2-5	CASSVAGGQETQYF	TGTGCCAGCAGCGTAGCGGGGGGGCAAGAGACCCAGTACTTC
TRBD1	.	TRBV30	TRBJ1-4	CACTGASNEKLFF	TGTGCCTGCACAGGGGCCTCTAATGAAAAACTGTTTTTT
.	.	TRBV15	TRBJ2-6	CATSRSGGSGANVLTF	TGTGCCACCAGTCGCAGTGGAGGTTCTGGGGCCAACGTCCTGACTTTC
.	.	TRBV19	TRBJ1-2	CASSIGGRANYGYTF	TGTGCCAGTAGTATAGGGGGCAGAGCTAACTATGGCTACACCTTC
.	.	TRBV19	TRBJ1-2	CASSVTGGGDGYTF	TGTGCCAGTAGCGTCACGGGGGGGGGTGACGGCTACACCTTC
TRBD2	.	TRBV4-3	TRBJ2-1	CASSQAPTSGGLEQFF	TGCGCCAGCAGCCAAGCCCCGACTAGCGGGGGGCTTGAGCAGTTCTTC
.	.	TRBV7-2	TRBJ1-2	CASSFSGVYGYTF	TGTGCCAGCAGCTTCAGCGGAGTTTATGGCTACACCTTC